These 23 T cell receptor beta chains were all obtained from the same sample, sequenced in a study of T cells in Graves' hyperthyroidism and ophthalmopathy. There were TCR beta CDR3 regions amplified from RNA transcripts. Carried out on the TCR CDR3, a first-round RT-PCR used the HTBI primer set. TCRdb used MiXCR to reprocess the multiplex PCR reads, holding one entry per CDR3 protein. The table records about 570,000 distinct CDR3 sequences, around 15% of them present only once. The material sequenced was blood. Receptors originate from a woman aged 35 to 49 with Graves' hyperthyroidism.

This clonotype turned up a few times. The genes are TRBV5-1 and TRBJ2-2, with 11 bases aligning to TRBD2. Germline-derived CDR1 and CDR2 are SGHRS and YFSETQ. This CDR3 has 15 residues. Trimming cost V 4 bases and J 4 bases; bases outside gene matches: 3. CDR3 nucleotide sequence: TGCGCCAGCAGCCCCACTAGCGGGAGCACCGGGGAGCTGTTTTTT. Its translation: CASSPTSGSTGELFF.

In its sample, this clonotype was seen many times. The rearrangement links TRBV28 to TRBJ2-5; D uncertain. Trimming removed 1 base at V and 13 bases at J, with 13 bases between. The CDR3 sequence is 12 residues long. Germline CDR1 and CDR2: MDHEN and SYDVKM. The CDR3 here is CASSLSQLRTYF. CDR3 bases: TGTGCCAGCAGTTTATCCCAGCTTCGGACGTACTTC.

This clonotype appeared many times. The chain is built from TRBV30 and TRBJ2-1; 10 nucleotides line up with TRBD1. CDR1 and CDR2 from the germline V gene are GTSNPN and SVGIG (reference sequence). Trimming took 2 bases from V and 5 from J; bases not matched to a gene: 12. CDR3 length equals 17 residues. CDR3 sequence: CAWSSIFSGTGDNEQFF. CDR3 DNA sequence: TGTGCCTGGAGTTCAATCTTTAGCGGGACAGGGGACAATGAGCAGTTCTTC.

This clonotype has ten or more counts. This chain links TRBV18 with TRBJ1-2; D gene uncertain. The length of the CDR3 is 16 residues. Germline CDR1 and CDR2: KGHSH and LQKENI. V gave up 0 bases and J gave up 4 bases, with 15 bases separating them. The CDR3: CASSPPSGSRAYGYTF. CDR3 DNA: TGTGCCAGCTCACCACCGTCTGGCAGTCGTGCCTATGGCTACACCTTC.

This clonotype has only a few counts. The rearrangement links TRBV19 to TRBJ2-7, with no clear D. V lost 3 bases to trimming and J lost 5 bases, with 20 bases between them. The CDR3 totals 16 residues. Germline assignment: CDR1 LNHDA and CDR2 SQIVND (reference sequence). The CDR3 nucleotides are TGTGCCAGTAGTATCATTTTCAGTAGGGTAACCCACGAGCAGTACTTC. This gives the protein CASSIIFSRVTHEQYF.

The sample holds a few counts of this clonotype. The chain has TRBV25-1 and TRBJ2-7, with 10 nucleotides matching TRBD1. This CDR3 has 15 amino acids. Germline loops: CDR1 MGHDK, CDR2 SYGVNS. Trimming took 5 bases from V and 6 from J; bases not matched to a gene: 10. The CDR3 DNA sequence: TGTGCCAGCAGTCAAAGACAGGGGGCGCTGACCGAGCAGTACTTC. It encodes CASSQRQGALTEQYF.

This chain connects TRBV19 to TRBJ1-5; D uncertain. V was cut by 2 bases and J by 5 bases, with 4 bases left in between. The CDR3 runs 12 residues. CDR1 and CDR2 from the germline V gene are LNHDA and SQIVND (reference sequence). CDR3 amino acids: CASSIFDQPQHF. CDR3 bases: TGTGCCAGTAGTATATTTGATCAGCCCCAGCATTTT.

V and J are TRBV28 and TRBJ1-5; 7 bases line up with TRBD1. From germline, CDR1 is MDHEN and CDR2 SYDVKM. CDR3 length: 17 amino acids. V shed 2 bases and J 0 bases; nucleotides not matched to a gene: 7. The CDR3 region has the DNA TGTGCCAGCAGTTTAGGGACAGTGTACCGTAGCAATCAGCCCCAGCATTTT. Protein: CASSLGTVYRSNQPQHF.

This clonotype was counted at least ten times. The chain combines TRBV2 with TRBJ2-1; 10 bases are shared with TRBD1. V gave up 6 bases and J gave up 9 bases; unmatched junction bases: 8. CDR3 size: 14 residues. Germline values: CDR1 SNHLY, CDR2 FYNNEI. The CDR3 DNA reads as TGTGCCAGCAGAGGACCGGGACAGGGGCCTGAGCAGTTCTTC. Protein: CASRGPGQGPEQFF.

This clonotype appeared once. The V gene is TRBV10-3, the J gene TRBJ2-2; 8 nucleotides agree with TRBD2. V lost 10 bases and J lost 0; bases outside the gene matches: 7. Germline V gene lookup returns CDR1 ENHRY and CDR2 SYGVKD. This CDR3 region has 15 residues. CDR3 loop: CATGLGLANTGELFF. The CDR3, as DNA: TGTGCCACTGGCCTGGGACTAGCGAACACCGGGGAGCTGTTTTTT.

The CDR3 DNA reads as TGTGCCAGCAAAACAGGTTTCTCTGGAAACACCATATATTTT. Translation gives CASKTGFSGNTIYF. The rearrangement joins TRBV28 to TRBJ1-3; weak D call: TRBD1 (5 bases). Germline V gene lookup returns CDR1 MDHEN and CDR2 SYDVKM. Trimming removed 7 bases from V and 0 bases from J, with 10 bases in between. The CDR3 consists of 14 residues.

This clonotype appeared a few times. The chain employs TRBV20-1 and TRBJ2-5, with 7 bases matching TRBD1. This CDR3 is 13 amino acids long. The V segment lost 3 bases and the J segment 4 bases; nucleotides outside the gene matches: 5. In germline, CDR1 is DFQATT, CDR2 SNEGSKA (reference sequence). CDR3: CSASGQEVETQYF. The CDR3 DNA reads as TGCAGTGCTAGCGGACAGGAGGTAGAGACCCAGTACTTC.

This sequence joins TRBV6-4 and TRBJ1-5; 11 positions match TRBD1. Germline CDR1 is MRHNA and CDR2 is SNTAGT. V was clipped by 3 bases and J by 6 bases; unmatched bases: 10. CDR3 length: 17 amino acids. The CDR3, as DNA: TGTGCCAGCAGTGATGTTCGGGGACAGGGGGTGATTCAGCCCCAGCATTTT. Its protein is CASSDVRGQGVIQPQHF.

V gene TRBV6-5 combines with J gene TRBJ2-3, with D possibly called TRBD1 or TRBD2 (6 bases each). Per the germline V gene, CDR1 is MNHEY and CDR2 is SVGAGI. CDR3 size: 16 residues. Between the trimmed V and J ends, which lost 2 bases and 1 base, there was a span of 13 bases. CDR3 amino acids: CASSYGSGAGTDTQYF. For the CDR3, the DNA is TGTGCCAGCAGTTACGGCTCGGGGGCGGGCACAGATACGCAGTATTTT.

This clonotype was seen ten or more times. The V call is TRBV2, the J call TRBJ2-7; either TRBD1 or TRBD2 may fit D (5 bases each). The CDR3 runs 12 residues. V lost 8 bases and J 2 bases, leaving 10 bases between the germline ends. In germline, CDR1 is SNHLY, CDR2 FYNNEI. The CDR3 is CASVGDPYEQYF. CDR3 in DNA: TGTGCCAGCGTTGGGGACCCCTACGAGCAGTACTTC.

This clonotype was seen many times. This chain joins TRBV2 and TRBJ1-1; tentatively, D is TRBD1 (5 bases). The CDR3 totals 14 residues. Germline V CDR1 and CDR2: SNHLY, FYNNEI. V was pared by 1 base and J by 3 bases, with 9 bases between. The CDR3 bases are TGTGCCAGCAGTGAAGGCGACAGTTACACTGAAGCTTTCTTT. It is translated as CASSEGDSYTEAFF.

This clonotype was seen ten or more times. The genes are TRBV7-8 and TRBJ2-4; D is unclear. This CDR3 comprises 14 residues. The germline V and J ends were trimmed by 6 bases and 0 bases, with 9 bases remaining between them. Looked up from germline, CDR1 is SGHVS and CDR2 is FQNEAQ. The CDR3 spells CASSSLVAKNIQYF. The DNA of the CDR3 is TGTGCCAGCAGTTCACTTGTAGCCAAAAACATTCAGTACTTC.

The genes are TRBV10-3 and TRBJ2-2; D is undetermined. The germline CDR1 and CDR2 sequences are ENHRY and SYGVKD. CDR3 size: 15 residues. V was cut by 3 bases and J by 1 base, with 9 bases left in between. The CDR3 protein is CAISEAWENTGELFF. Here the CDR3 DNA reads TGTGCCATCAGTGAAGCGTGGGAGAACACCGGGGAGCTGTTTTTT.

This clonotype appeared many times. V usage is TRBV28 and J usage is TRBJ2-3; 11 bases match TRBD2. V gave up 6 bases and J gave up 1 base; unmatched junction bases: 6. The germline V gene encodes CDR1 MDHEN and CDR2 SYDVKM. This CDR3 region has 16 residues. The CDR3 nucleotides are TGTGCCAGCAGGCCACCACTAGCGGGGGGCACAGATACGCAGTATTTT. This gives the protein CASRPPLAGGTDTQYF.

In this sample, this clonotype turned up a few times. The gene calls are TRBV2 and TRBJ1-1; D remains unclear. Trimming left V 3 bases short and J 1 base short, with 12 bases between. The CDR3 is made up of 15 amino acids. Germline CDR1 is SNHLY and CDR2 is FYNNEI. The CDR3 is CASSDRGSGNTEAFF. The CDR3 bases are TGTGCCAGCAGTGACCGGGGTTCAGGGAACACTGAAGCTTTCTTT.

This clonotype was seen only once. The J gene is TRBJ2-1, the V gene TRBV27, with D tentatively TRBD1 (5 bases). Germline CDR1 and CDR2: MNHEY and SMNVEV (reference sequence). The CDR3 covers 12 residues. V lost 10 bases, J lost 3 bases, and 10 bases lay in between. The CDR3 DNA follows: TGTGCCACCCAGACAGACTACAATGAGCAGTTCTTC. Translated, it gives CATQTDYNEQFF.

The sample holds many counts of this clonotype. V is TRBV7-2 and J is TRBJ2-1; no definite D call. Trimming cost V 1 base and J 6 bases, with 16 bases left between them. CDR1 is SGHTA, CDR2 FQGNSA, per germline. This CDR3 spans 16 amino acids. CDR3 DNA: TGTGCCAGCAGCTTAGGAGTAGGTCTAGGTGGCAATGAGCAGTTCTTC. The encoded protein is CASSLGVGLGGNEQFF.

This chain links TRBV4-1 with TRBJ2-7; weak D call: TRBD1 (6 bases). The CDR3 sequence is 15 residues long. Trimming took off 3 bases at V and 3 bases at J, with 15 bases between the two ends. Looked up from germline, CDR1 is MGHRA and CDR2 is YSYEKL. In DNA form, the CDR3 reads TGCGCCAGCAGCCAGGGTGAGGGGGTCCTCTACGAGCAGTACTTC. Translated, it gives CASSQGEGVLYEQYF.